One and the same sample provided the 10 T cell receptor beta chains below, sequenced in a study of blood T cell repertoires in COVID-19. Here immunoSEQ multiplex PCR was the method, and the copy in TCRdb shows in-frame clones only, minus some. In the table there are hundreds of thousands of clones, 88% of which are singletons. The source material was peripheral blood. These receptors originate from a woman aged 35 to 49 who had recovered from COVID-19.

This chain joins TRBV13 and TRBJ2-4; 9 bases map to TRBD1. Germline V gene data show CDR1 as PRHDT and CDR2 as FYEKMQ (reference sequence). With V trimmed by 5 bases and J by 7 bases, 6 bases remained unmatched. This CDR3 is 14 amino acids long. The CDR3 nucleotides are TGTGCCAGCAGCCACCGACAGGGGGGGAACATTCAGTACTTC. Residues: CASSHRQGGNIQYF.

V gene TRBV6-2 or TRBV6-3 combines with J gene TRBJ2-5, with 7 bases aligning to TRBD2. V was clipped by 3 bases and J by 5 bases; unmatched bases: 15. Germline CDR1 MNHEY, CDR2 SVGEGT. CDR3 length: 17 residues. CDR3 in DNA: TGTGCCAGCAGTTATCCCCGGAGGGAGGGCCGAGGCGAGACCCAGTACTTC. This gives the protein CASSYPRREGRGETQYF.

The chain recombines TRBV7-6 with TRBJ1-3; D is undetermined. V lost 5 bases, J lost 2 bases, and 16 bases lay in between. Germline loops: CDR1 SGHVS, CDR2 FNYEAQ. This CDR3 spans 16 amino acids. In nucleotides, the CDR3 is TGTGCCAGCAGCACCCACTCGCCCCTCCCTGGAAACACCATATATTTT. This sequence encodes CASSTHSPLPGNTIYF.

This chain joins TRBV19 and TRBJ1-4; no clear D gene. Trimming removed 3 bases from V and 8 bases from J, with 13 bases in between. The germline CDR1 and CDR2 sequences are LNHDA and SQIVND (reference sequence). This CDR3 spans 14 amino acids. This CDR3 is CASSIGGKREKLFF. The DNA for the CDR3 is TGTGCCAGTAGTATCGGAGGGAAGAGGGAAAAACTGTTTTTT.

The chain is built from TRBV6-6 and TRBJ1-1; tentative D call: TRBD1 (6 bases). CDR3 length equals 14 residues. V was pared by 0 bases and J by 5 bases, with 10 bases between. The germline gives CDR1 MNHNY, CDR2 SVGAGI (reference sequence). The CDR3 loop reads CASSYSEGQTEAFF. CDR3 sequence (DNA): TGTGCCAGCAGTTACTCGGAAGGACAGACTGAAGCTTTCTTT.

This sequence joins TRBV9 and TRBJ2-7, with a possible D match to TRBD2 (6 bases). The CDR3 has 15 residues. Trimming pared 3 bases from V and 0 bases from J, leaving 13 bases between. Per the germline V gene, CDR1 is SGDLS and CDR2 is YYNGEE. CDR3 sequence: CASSADSGSSYEQYF. In DNA form, the CDR3 reads TGTGCCAGCAGCGCAGATAGCGGTAGCTCCTACGAGCAGTACTTC.

Regarding this clone: One junction end does not reproduce the germline sequence, and a read error may be involved. This chain connects TRBV6-5 to TRBJ2-2; D gene unclear. CDR3 size: 14 residues. Looked up from germline, CDR1 is MNHEY and CDR2 is SVGAGI. The CDR3 loop reads CVSSYSGTTGELFF. The CDR3 coding sequence is TGTGTCAGCAGTTACTCGGGCACCACCGGGGAGCTGTTTTTT.

J is TRBJ1-5 and V is TRBV30; D is perhaps TRBD1 (6 bases). V was pared by 3 bases and J by 2 bases, with 8 bases between. Germline V gene lookup returns CDR1 GTSNPN and CDR2 SVGIG (reference sequence). This CDR3 spans 13 amino acids. CDR3 bases: TGTGCCTGGAGAGGGGGGGGCAATCAGCCCCAGCATTTT. Residues: CAWRGGGNQPQHF.

The chain carries TRBV3-1 (or the pseudogene TRBV3-2) and TRBJ2-7, with a tentative D call TRBD2 (6 bases). The CDR3 length is 17 residues. Trimming pared 7 bases from V and 2 bases from J, leaving 24 bases between. The germline CDR1 and CDR2 sequences are LGHDT and YNNKEL (reference sequence). The CDR3 bases are TGTGCCAGCAACCCCGGGGAGGTTCGCCCCCCACCCTACGAGCAGTACGTC. It codes for CASNPGEVRPPPYEQYV.

The V and J genes are TRBV18 and TRBJ2-7; maybe TRBD1 (6 bases). The length of the CDR3 is 16 residues. V lost 0 bases to trimming and J lost 3 bases, with 15 bases between them. CDR1 and CDR2 from the germline V gene are KGHSH and LQKENI. CDR3 nucleotides: TGTGCCAGCTCACCACCTCCTCCAGGGGCGTTCTACGAGCAGTACTTC. Protein: CASSPPPPGAFYEQYF.